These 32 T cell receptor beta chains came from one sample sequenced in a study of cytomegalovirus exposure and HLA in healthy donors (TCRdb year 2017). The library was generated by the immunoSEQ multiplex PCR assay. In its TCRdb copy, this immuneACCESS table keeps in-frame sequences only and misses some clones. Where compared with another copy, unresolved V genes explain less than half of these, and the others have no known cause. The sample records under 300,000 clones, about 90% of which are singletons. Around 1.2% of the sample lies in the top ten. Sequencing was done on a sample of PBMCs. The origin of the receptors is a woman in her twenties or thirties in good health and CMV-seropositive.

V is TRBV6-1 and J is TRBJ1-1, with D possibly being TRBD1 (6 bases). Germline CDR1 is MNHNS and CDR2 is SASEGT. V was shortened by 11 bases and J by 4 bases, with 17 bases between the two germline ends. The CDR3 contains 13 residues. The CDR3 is CAGQGREATEAFF. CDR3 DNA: TGTGCCGGCCAGGGGAGGGAGGCCACTGAAGCTTTCTTT.

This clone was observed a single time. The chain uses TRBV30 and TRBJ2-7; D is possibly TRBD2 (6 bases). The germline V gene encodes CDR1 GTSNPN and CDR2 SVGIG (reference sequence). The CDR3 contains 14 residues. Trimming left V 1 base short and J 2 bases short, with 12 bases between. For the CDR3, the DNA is TGTGCCTGGAGTGACGGGACTCGCCCCTACGAGCAGTACTTC. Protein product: CAWSDGTRPYEQYF.

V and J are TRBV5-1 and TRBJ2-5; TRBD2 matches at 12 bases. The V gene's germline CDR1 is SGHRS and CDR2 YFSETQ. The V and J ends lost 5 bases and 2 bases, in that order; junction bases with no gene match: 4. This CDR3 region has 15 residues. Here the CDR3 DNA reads TGCGCCAGCAGACTAGCGGGAGGCCCACAAGAGACCCAGTACTTC. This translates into CASRLAGGPQETQYF. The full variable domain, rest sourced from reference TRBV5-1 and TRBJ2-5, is KAGVTQTPRYLIKTRGQQVTLSCSPISGHRSVSWYQQTPGQGLQFLFEYFSETQRNKGNFPGRFSGRQFSNSRSEMNVSTLELGDSALYLCASRLAGGPQETQYFGPGTRLLVL.

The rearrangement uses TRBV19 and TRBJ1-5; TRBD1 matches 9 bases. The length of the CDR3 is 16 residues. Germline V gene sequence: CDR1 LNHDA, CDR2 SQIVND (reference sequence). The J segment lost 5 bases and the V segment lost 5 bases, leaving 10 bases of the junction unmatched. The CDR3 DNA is TGTGCCAGTAGTCCCCTAGGACAGGGGTCTCATCAGCCCCAGCATTTT. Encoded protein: CASSPLGQGSHQPQHF.

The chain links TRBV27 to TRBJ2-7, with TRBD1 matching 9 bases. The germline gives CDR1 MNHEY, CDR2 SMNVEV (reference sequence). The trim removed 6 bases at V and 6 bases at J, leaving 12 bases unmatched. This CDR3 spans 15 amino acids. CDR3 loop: CASSKSAGQGTEQYF. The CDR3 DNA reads TGTGCCAGCAGCAAAAGTGCCGGACAGGGGACCGAGCAGTACTTC.

The CDR3 region is CASSLSLAGNNEQFF. The CDR3 DNA reads as TGCGCCAGCAGCTTGAGTCTAGCGGGAAACAATGAGCAGTTCTTC. The V call is TRBV5-1, the J call TRBJ2-1, with TRBD2 identical over 9 bases. CDR1 is SGHRS, CDR2 YFSETQ, per germline. Trimming took 1 base from V and 5 from J; bases not matched to a gene: 4. This CDR3 has 15 residues. The variable domain in full, with the rest retrieved from reference TRBV5-1 and TRBJ2-1, is KAGVTQTPRYLIKTRGQQVTLSCSPISGHRSVSWYQQTPGQGLQFLFEYFSETQRNKGNFPGRFSGRQFSNSRSEMNVSTLELGDSALYLCASSLSLAGNNEQFFGPGTRLTVL.

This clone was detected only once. CDR3 loop: CASGLTPDGEKDTLYNEQFF. The CDR3 coding sequence is TGTGCTAGTGGTTTGACCCCCGACGGTGAGAAGGACACCCTGTACAATGAGCAGTTCTTC. This rearrangement joins TRBV12-5 to TRBJ2-1; possible D gene TRBD1, 5 bases. Germline V gene sequence: CDR1 LGHNT, CDR2 FRNRAP. CDR3 length: 20 amino acids. With 2 bases removed from V and 4 bases from J, the gap between germline ends came to 27 bases. Drawing the rest from reference TRBV12-5 and TRBJ2-1, the complete variable domain is DARVTQTPRHKVTEMGQEVTMRCQPILGHNTVFWYRQTMMQGLELLAYFRNRAPLDDSGMPKDRFSAEMPDATLATLKIQPSEPRDSAVYFCASGLTPDGEKDTLYNEQFFGPGTRLTVL.

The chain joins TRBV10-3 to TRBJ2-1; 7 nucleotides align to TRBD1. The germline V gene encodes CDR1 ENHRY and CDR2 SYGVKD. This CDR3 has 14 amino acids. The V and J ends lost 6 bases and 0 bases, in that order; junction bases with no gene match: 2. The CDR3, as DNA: TGTGCCATCAGACGGGACAGCTCCTACAATGAGCAGTTCTTC. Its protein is CAIRRDSSYNEQFF.

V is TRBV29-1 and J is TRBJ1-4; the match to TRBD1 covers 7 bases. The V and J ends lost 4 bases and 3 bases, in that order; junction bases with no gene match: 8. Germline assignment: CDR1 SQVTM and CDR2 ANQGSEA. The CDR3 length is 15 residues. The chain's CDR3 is CSVGQGVKANEKLFF. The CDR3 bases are TGCAGCGTTGGACAGGGCGTGAAGGCTAATGAAAAACTGTTTTTT.

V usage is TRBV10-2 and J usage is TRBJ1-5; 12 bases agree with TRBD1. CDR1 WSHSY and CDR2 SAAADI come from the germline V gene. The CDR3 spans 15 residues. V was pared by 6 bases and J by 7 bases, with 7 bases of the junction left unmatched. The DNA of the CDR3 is TGCGCCAGCAGCGGGGACAGGGGGCAAGGGCAGCCCCAGCATTTT. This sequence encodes CASSGDRGQGQPQHF.

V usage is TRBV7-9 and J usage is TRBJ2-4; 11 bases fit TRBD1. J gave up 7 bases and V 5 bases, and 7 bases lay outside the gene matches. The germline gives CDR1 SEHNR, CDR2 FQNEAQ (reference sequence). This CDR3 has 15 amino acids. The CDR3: CASSHSRDRGNIQYF. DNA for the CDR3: TGTGCCAGCAGCCACTCCCGGGACAGGGGGAACATTCAGTACTTC.

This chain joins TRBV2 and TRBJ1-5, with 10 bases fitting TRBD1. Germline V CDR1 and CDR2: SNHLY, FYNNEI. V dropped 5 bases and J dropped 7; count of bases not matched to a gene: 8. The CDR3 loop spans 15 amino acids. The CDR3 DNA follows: TGTGCCAGCAGTTCACGGACAGGGGGAAGCCAGCCCCAGCATTTT. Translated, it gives CASSSRTGGSQPQHF.

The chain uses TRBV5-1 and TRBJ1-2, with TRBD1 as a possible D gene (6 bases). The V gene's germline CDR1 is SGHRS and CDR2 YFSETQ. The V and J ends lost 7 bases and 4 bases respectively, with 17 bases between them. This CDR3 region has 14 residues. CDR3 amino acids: CASGTQGARYGYTF. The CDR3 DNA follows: TGCGCCAGCGGCACACAGGGAGCGCGCTATGGCTACACCTTC.

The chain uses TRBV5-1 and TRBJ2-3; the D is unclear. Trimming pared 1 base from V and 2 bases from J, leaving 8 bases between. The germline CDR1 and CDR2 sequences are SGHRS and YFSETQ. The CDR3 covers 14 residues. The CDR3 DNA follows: TGCGCCAGCAGCTTGATCGACTCCACAGATACGCAGTATTTT. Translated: CASSLIDSTDTQYF.

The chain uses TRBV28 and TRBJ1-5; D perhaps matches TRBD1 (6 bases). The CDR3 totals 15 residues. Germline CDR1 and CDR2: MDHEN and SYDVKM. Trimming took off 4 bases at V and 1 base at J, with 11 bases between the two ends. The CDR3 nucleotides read TGTGCCAGCAGTTCCTTGGACAGAAGCAATCAGCCCCAGCATTTT. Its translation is CASSSLDRSNQPQHF.

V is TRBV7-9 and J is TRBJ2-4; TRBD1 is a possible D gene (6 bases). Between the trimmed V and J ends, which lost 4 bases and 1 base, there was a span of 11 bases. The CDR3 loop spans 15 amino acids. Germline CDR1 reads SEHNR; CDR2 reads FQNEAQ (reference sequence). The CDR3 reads CASSSGVGAKNIQYF. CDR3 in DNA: TGTGCCAGCAGCTCAGGGGTAGGGGCCAAAAACATTCAGTACTTC.

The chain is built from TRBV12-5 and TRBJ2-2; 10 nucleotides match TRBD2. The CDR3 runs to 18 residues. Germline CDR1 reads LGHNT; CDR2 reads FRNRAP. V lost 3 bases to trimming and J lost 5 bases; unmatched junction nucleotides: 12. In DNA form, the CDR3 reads TGTGCTAGTGGTTTTCAAAGCGGGAGGGCCGGGTTTACCGGGGAGCTGTTTTTT. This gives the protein CASGFQSGRAGFTGELFF.

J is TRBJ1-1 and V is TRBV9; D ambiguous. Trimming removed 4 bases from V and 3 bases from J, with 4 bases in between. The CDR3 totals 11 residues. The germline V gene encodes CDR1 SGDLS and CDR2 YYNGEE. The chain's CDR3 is CASSPDTEAFF. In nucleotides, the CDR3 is TGTGCCAGCAGCCCCGACACTGAAGCTTTCTTT.

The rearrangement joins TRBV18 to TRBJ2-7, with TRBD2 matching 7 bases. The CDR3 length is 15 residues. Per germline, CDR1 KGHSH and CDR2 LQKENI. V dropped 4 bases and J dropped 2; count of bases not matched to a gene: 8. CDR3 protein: CASSLGRAGAYEQYF. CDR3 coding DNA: TGTGCCAGCTCACTAGGGCGGGCGGGAGCCTACGAGCAGTACTTC.

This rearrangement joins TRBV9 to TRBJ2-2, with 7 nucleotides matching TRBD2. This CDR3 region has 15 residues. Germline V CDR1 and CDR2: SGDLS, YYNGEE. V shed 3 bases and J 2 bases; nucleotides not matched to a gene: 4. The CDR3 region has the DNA TGTGCCAGCAGCGCACTAGCGTCAAACACCGGGGAGCTGTTTTTT. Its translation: CASSALASNTGELFF.

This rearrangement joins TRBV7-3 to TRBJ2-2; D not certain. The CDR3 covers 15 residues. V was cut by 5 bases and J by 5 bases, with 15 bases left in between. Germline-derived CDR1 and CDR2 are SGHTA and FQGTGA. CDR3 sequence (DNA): TGTGCCAGCAGCCCTACGCTCTCTGGTACCGGGGAGCTGTTTTTT. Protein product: CASSPTLSGTGELFF.

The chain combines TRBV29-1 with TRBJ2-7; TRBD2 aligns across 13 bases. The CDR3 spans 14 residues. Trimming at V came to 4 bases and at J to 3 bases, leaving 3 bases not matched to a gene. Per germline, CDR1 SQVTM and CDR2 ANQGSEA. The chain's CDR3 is CSVVGTSGNYEQYF. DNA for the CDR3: TGCAGCGTTGTTGGGACTAGCGGGAACTACGAGCAGTACTTC.

CDR3 loop: CASNAQGSGYEQYF. The CDR3 DNA follows: TGCGCCAGCAACGCACAGGGGTCAGGTTACGAGCAGTACTTC. The chain recombines TRBV5-1 with TRBJ2-7; 7 bases map to TRBD1. This CDR3 is built from 14 residues. Germline lookup yields CDR1 SGHRS and CDR2 YFSETQ. V lost 6 bases to trimming and J lost 4 bases; unmatched junction nucleotides: 10.

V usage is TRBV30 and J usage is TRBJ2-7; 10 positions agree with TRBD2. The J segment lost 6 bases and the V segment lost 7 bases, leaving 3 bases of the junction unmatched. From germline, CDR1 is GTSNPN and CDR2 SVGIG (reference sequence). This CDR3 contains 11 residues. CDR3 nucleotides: TGTGCCTATCGGACTAGCGGCGAGCAGTACTTC. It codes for CAYRTSGEQYF.

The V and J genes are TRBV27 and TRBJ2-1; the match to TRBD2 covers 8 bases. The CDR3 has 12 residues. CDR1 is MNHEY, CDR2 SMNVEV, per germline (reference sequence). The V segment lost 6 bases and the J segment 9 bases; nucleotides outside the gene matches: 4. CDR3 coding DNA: TGTGCCAGCAGGCTAGCGGGCAGTGAGCAGTTCTTC. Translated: CASRLAGSEQFF.

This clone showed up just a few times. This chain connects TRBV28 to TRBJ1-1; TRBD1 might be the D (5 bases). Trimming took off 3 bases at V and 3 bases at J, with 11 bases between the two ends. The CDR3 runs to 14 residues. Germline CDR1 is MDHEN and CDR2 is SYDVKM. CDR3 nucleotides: TGTGCCAGCAGTTTGGGTCAGGGCTACACTGAAGCTTTCTTT. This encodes CASSLGQGYTEAFF.

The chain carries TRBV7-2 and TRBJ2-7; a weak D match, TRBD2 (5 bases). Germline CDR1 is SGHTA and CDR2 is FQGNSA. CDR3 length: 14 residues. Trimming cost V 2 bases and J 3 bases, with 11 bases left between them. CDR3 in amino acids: CASSLFPSSYEQYF. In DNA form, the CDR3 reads TGTGCCAGCAGCTTATTCCCTAGCAGCTACGAGCAGTACTTC.

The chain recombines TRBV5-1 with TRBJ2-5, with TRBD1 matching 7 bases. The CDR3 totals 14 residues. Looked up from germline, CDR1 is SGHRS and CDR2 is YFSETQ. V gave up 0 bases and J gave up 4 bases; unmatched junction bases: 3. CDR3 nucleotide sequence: TGCGCCAGCAGCTTGGGGACAGGTCGAGAGACCCAGTACTTC. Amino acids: CASSLGTGRETQYF.

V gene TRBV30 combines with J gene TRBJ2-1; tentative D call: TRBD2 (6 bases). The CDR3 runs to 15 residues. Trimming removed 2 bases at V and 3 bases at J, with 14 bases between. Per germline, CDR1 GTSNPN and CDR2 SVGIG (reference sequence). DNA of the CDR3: TGTGCCTGGAGTAGACTAGATAACATCTACAATGAGCAGTTCTTC. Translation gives CAWSRLDNIYNEQFF.

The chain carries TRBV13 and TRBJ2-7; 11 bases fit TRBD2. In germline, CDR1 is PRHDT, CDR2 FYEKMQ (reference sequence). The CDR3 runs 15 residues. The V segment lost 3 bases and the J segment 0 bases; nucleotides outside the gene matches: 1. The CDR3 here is CASSFGLAGSYEQYF. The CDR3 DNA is TGTGCCAGCAGCTTCGGACTAGCGGGCTCCTACGAGCAGTACTTC. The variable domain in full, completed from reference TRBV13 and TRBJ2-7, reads AAGVIQSPRHLIKEKRETATLKCYPIPRHDTVYWYQQGPGQDPQFLISFYEKMQSDKGSIPDRFSAQQFSDYHSELNMSSLELGDSALYFCASSFGLAGSYEQYFGPGTRLTVT.

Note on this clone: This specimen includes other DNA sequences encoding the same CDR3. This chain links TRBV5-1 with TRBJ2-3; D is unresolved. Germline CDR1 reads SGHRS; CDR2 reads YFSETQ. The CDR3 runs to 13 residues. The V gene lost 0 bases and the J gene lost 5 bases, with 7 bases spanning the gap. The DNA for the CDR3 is TGCGCCAGCAGCTTGGAACCTATAGATACGCAGTATTTT. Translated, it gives CASSLEPIDTQYF.

The CDR3 loop is CASSIKDRNQPQHF. CDR3 nucleotide sequence: TGTGCCAGCAGCATAAAGGACAGAAATCAGCCCCAGCATTTT. V and J are TRBV6-1 and TRBJ1-5; possibly TRBD1 for D (6 bases). Trimming pared 6 bases from V and 4 bases from J, leaving 13 bases between. The germline V gene has CDR1 MNHNS and CDR2 SASEGT. This CDR3 is built from 14 residues.